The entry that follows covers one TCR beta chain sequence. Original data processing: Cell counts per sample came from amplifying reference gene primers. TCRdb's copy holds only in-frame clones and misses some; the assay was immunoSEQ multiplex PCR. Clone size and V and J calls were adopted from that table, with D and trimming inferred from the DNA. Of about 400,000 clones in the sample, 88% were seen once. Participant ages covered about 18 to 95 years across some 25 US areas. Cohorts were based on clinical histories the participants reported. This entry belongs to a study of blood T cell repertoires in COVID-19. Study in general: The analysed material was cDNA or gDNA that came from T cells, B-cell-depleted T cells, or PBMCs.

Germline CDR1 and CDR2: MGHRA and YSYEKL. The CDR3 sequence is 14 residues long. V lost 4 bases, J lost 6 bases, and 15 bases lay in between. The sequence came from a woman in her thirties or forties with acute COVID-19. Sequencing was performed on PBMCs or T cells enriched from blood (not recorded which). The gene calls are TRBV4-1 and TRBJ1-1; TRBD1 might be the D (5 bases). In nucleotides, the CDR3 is TGCGCCAGCAGCCTCACGATCGTGGGGCCTGAAGCTTTCTTT. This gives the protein CASSLTIVGPEAFF.